The 27 T cell receptor beta chains below were found in one sample sequenced in a study of control samples from healthy donors and cancer patients (dated by TCRdb to 2020 to 2021). Receptors were amplified or captured by the immunoSEQ multiplex PCR assay. TCRdb took over this immuneACCESS table, retaining in-frame rearrangements with V and J assigned. Such tables are incomplete; in checked studies, under half of the missing clones stem from an unresolved V gene, and the remainder is unexplained. Within this sample are hundreds of thousands of clones, with 80% to 95% of them counted one time only. 5% to 7% of the sample belongs to the ten largest clones. The sequenced sample was PBMCs. These receptor sequences come from a man aged 40-49 years with head and neck cancer.

This clone has just one count. V is TRBV19 and J is TRBJ2-5, with D tentatively TRBD1 (6 bases). V gave up 6 bases and J gave up 2 bases, with 10 bases separating them. Germline CDR1 reads LNHDA; CDR2 reads SQIVND (reference sequence). The CDR3 totals 13 residues. CDR3 region: CASRGRGQETQYF. CDR3 nucleotides: TGTGCCAGTAGGGGCAGGGGTCAAGAGACCCAGTACTTC.

This sequence joins TRBV19 and TRBJ2-1; D gene uncertain. CDR1 and CDR2 from the germline V gene are LNHDA and SQIVND (reference sequence). Between the trimmed V and J ends, which lost 4 bases and 7 bases, there was a span of 8 bases. The CDR3 loop spans 12 amino acids. The CDR3 bases are TGTGCCAGTAGTACCGCCTTGAATGAGCAGTTCTTC. Translated: CASSTALNEQFF.

V usage is TRBV18 and J usage is TRBJ1-3, with D maybe TRBD1 (5 bases). CDR3 length equals 13 residues. In germline, CDR1 is KGHSH, CDR2 LQKENI. V gave up 6 bases and J gave up 6 bases, with 12 bases separating them. CDR3 nucleotides: TGTGCCAGCTCCCCCGACAGCCAAAACACCATATATTTT. The encoded protein is CASSPDSQNTIYF.

Of note for this clone: A read error may account for a junction end that differs from germline. J is TRBJ2-1 and V is TRBV7-7, with 11 bases that match TRBD2. The CDR3 length is 15 residues. CDR1 and CDR2 from the germline V gene are SSHAT and FNYEAQ (reference sequence). CDR3 bases: TGTGCTAGCAGCCCTTTCACTAGCGGGGGAAGTGAGCAGTTCTTC. Residues: CASSPFTSGGSEQFF. Using reference TRBV7-7 and TRBJ2-1 for the parts outside the CDR3, the full variable domain is GAGVSQSPRYKVTKRGQDVTLRCDPISSHATLYWYQQALGQGPEFLTYFNYEAQPDKSGLPSDRFSAERPEGSISTLTIQRTEQRDSAMYRCASSPFTSGGSEQFFGPGTRLTVL.

The V and J genes are TRBV15 and TRBJ1-4; D unclear. This CDR3 region has 13 residues. Germline V gene sequence: CDR1 LNHNV, CDR2 YYDKDF (reference sequence). Trimming took 5 bases from V and 8 from J, leaving 12 bases between them. The CDR3 bases are TGTGCCACCAGCTCTAGGCTGGGGGAAAAACTGTTTTTT. This translates into CATSSRLGEKLFF. The entire variable domain, with the rest obtained from reference TRBV15 and TRBJ1-4, is as follows: DAMVIQNPRYQVTQFGKPVTLSCSQTLNHNVMYWYQQKSSQAPKLLFHYYDKDFNNEADTPDNFQSRRPNTSFCFLDIRSPGLGDTAMYLCATSSRLGEKLFFGSGTQLSVL.

The genes are TRBV28 and TRBJ1-6; D is uncertain. Germline CDR1 is MDHEN and CDR2 is SYDVKM. V was pared by 5 bases and J by 9 bases, with 14 bases between. This CDR3 spans 14 amino acids. The CDR3 coding sequence is TGTGCCAGCAGTACCGGGGTTTCCATTTCACCCCTCCACTTT. Translating gives CASSTGVSISPLHF.

This chain uses TRBV10-2 with TRBJ2-3, with TRBD1 matching over 9 bases. This CDR3 spans 14 amino acids. V trimming: 7 bases; J trimming: 3 bases; junction bases outside the gene matches: 5. Germline CDR1 is WSHSY and CDR2 is SAAADI. CDR3 in amino acids: CASTRGTGTDTQYF. In nucleotides, the CDR3 is TGCGCCAGCACCCGGGGGACAGGGACAGATACGCAGTATTTT.

The chain combines TRBV18 with TRBJ2-3; TRBD2 matches at 11 bases. J lost 2 bases, V lost 4 bases, and 11 bases had no gene match. The CDR3 is 18 amino acids. Germline CDR1 and CDR2: KGHSH and LQKENI. CDR3 amino acids: CASSLTSGTQRLTDTQYF. The CDR3 nucleotides are TGTGCCAGCTCACTGACTAGCGGGACGCAGAGACTCACAGATACGCAGTATTTT.

The genes are TRBV15 and TRBJ2-1, with D possibly TRBD2 on 6 matching bases. V was cut by 0 bases and J by 3 bases, with 12 bases left in between. CDR3 length: 16 residues. The germline V gene encodes CDR1 LNHNV and CDR2 YYDKDF (reference sequence). CDR3: CATSRDRTTGYNEQFF. In DNA form, the CDR3 reads TGTGCCACCAGCAGAGATCGGACTACCGGCTACAATGAGCAGTTCTTC.

This clone was detected only once. J is TRBJ2-7 and V is TRBV21-1; the table gives TRBD2 as D, unverified against the DNA. TRBV21-1 is flagged as a pseudogene. The CDR3 sequence is 14 residues long. This CDR3 is CASKPGLAVYEQYF. The DNA of the CDR3 is TGTGCCAGCAAACCCGGGCTAGCTGTCTACGAGCAGTACTTC.

This clone was observed a handful of times. The genes are TRBV20-1 and TRBJ2-1, with a tentative D call TRBD2 (6 bases). CDR1 is DFQATT and CDR2 is SNEGSKA in the germline V gene (reference sequence). V dropped 3 bases and J dropped 2 bases, with 17 bases sitting between them. The length of the CDR3 is 16 residues. In DNA, the CDR3 is TGCAGTGCTAGTGCCCTAGGCGGGGACCCCTACAATGAGCAGTTCTTC. It encodes CSASALGGDPYNEQFF.

The chain combines TRBV5-1 with TRBJ2-7; D gene uncertain. The CDR3 covers 13 residues. V was trimmed by 0 bases and J by 4 bases, leaving 8 bases between them. The germline V gene encodes CDR1 SGHRS and CDR2 YFSETQ. The CDR3 is CASSLADEYEQYF. The CDR3 nucleotides are TGCGCCAGCAGCTTGGCCGACGAATACGAGCAGTACTTC.

The chain has TRBV29-1 and TRBJ1-2, with D hard to call. CDR3 length equals 14 residues. V lost 0 bases and J lost 8, with 16 bases in between. The germline CDR1 and CDR2 sequences are SQVTM and ANQGSEA. The CDR3 DNA is TGCAGCGTTGAAGATAGGAGGGATTTGGGAGGCTACACCTTC. Its protein is CSVEDRRDLGGYTF.

The chain carries TRBV11-2 and TRBJ1-3; D not certain. CDR3 size: 15 residues. The germline CDR1 and CDR2 sequences are SGHAT and FQNNGV. V was shortened by 4 bases and J by 0 bases, with 10 bases between the two germline ends. The CDR3 protein is CASSSSRYSGNTIYF. DNA of the CDR3: TGTGCCAGCAGCTCGAGCCGATACTCTGGAAACACCATATATTTT.

The chain has TRBV14 and TRBJ2-5; tentatively, D is TRBD2 (5 bases). Germline V gene sequence: CDR1 SGHDN, CDR2 FVKESK. The V end lost 1 base, the J end lost 4 bases, and 19 bases lay between the germline ends. The CDR3 sequence is 17 residues long. This CDR3 reads CASSQALQTSMAETQYF. The CDR3 coding sequence is TGTGCCAGCAGCCAAGCCTTGCAAACTAGTATGGCAGAGACCCAGTACTTC.

In its sample, this clone was seen once. Other nucleotide sequences in the sample specify the same CDR3. J is TRBJ1-4 and V is TRBV4-2; no definite D call. Germline V gene sequence: CDR1 LGHNA, CDR2 YNFKEQ. V lost 0 bases to trimming and J lost 8 bases, with 4 bases between them. CDR3 size: 12 residues. The CDR3, as DNA: TGTGCCAGCAGCCAAGACCGGGAAAAACTGTTTTTT. Translation gives CASSQDREKLFF.

In DNA form, the CDR3 reads TGTGCCAGCAGTTTGACAGGGAAGCCCTACGAGCAGTACTTC. Its protein is CASSLTGKPYEQYF. V is TRBV6-5 and J is TRBJ2-7, with 7 bases matching TRBD1. Trimming cost V 4 bases and J 2 bases; bases outside gene matches: 5. This CDR3 comprises 14 residues. From germline, CDR1 is MNHEY and CDR2 SVGAGI.

V gene TRBV27 combines with J gene TRBJ1-6; TRBD1 matches 7 bases. Germline trimming cut 4 bases from V and 11 bases from J; bases unmatched to any gene: 5. Germline V gene sequence: CDR1 MNHEY, CDR2 SMNVEV (reference sequence). The CDR3 has 13 amino acids. The CDR3 region is CASSSSQGAPLHF. The CDR3 DNA reads TGTGCCAGCAGTTCGAGTCAGGGGGCACCCCTCCACTTT.

J is TRBJ2-1 and V is TRBV30; a weak D match, TRBD2 (7 bases). The V end lost 4 bases, the J end lost 0 bases, and 13 bases lay between the germline ends. Looked up from germline, CDR1 is GTSNPN and CDR2 is SVGIG (reference sequence). The CDR3 loop spans 15 amino acids. The CDR3 DNA reads TGTGCCTGGAAGGGGGGGCAGAGCTCCTACAATGAGCAGTTCTTC. It specifies CAWKGGQSSYNEQFF.

This chain links TRBV5-6 with TRBJ1-2; perhaps TRBD1 as D (5 bases). The CDR3 runs to 13 residues. In germline, CDR1 is SGHDT, CDR2 YYEEEE. V lost 1 base, J lost 6 bases, and 10 bases lay in between. CDR3 DNA sequence: TGTGCCAGCAGCTTGATGCAGGGTCATGGCTACACCTTC. Its translation is CASSLMQGHGYTF. Complete variable domain (other parts from reference TRBV5-6 and TRBJ1-2): DAGVTQSPTHLIKTRGQQVTLRCSPKSGHDTVSWYQQALGQGPQFIFQYYEEEERQRGNFPDRFSGHQFPNYSSELNVNALLLGDSALYLCASSLMQGHGYTFGSGTRLTVV.

The chain links TRBV5-4 to TRBJ2-7; TRBD2 aligns across 7 bases. The CDR3 is 18 residues long. In germline, CDR1 is SGHNT, CDR2 YYREEE (reference sequence). V was clipped by 4 bases and J by 0 bases; unmatched bases: 16. This CDR3 reads CASSRTPRDYASSYEQYF. The CDR3 coding sequence is TGTGCCAGCAGCCGGACGCCTAGGGACTATGCGAGCTCCTACGAGCAGTACTTC.

This clone was seen just once. The chain has TRBV5-1 and TRBJ2-1, with D possibly matching TRBD1 (5 bases). Trimming shortened V by 0 bases and J by 1 base, and 8 bases separated the two germline ends. Germline V gene data show CDR1 as SGHRS and CDR2 as YFSETQ. The CDR3 is 15 residues long. The chain's CDR3 is CASSLVQGSYNEQFF. Here the CDR3 DNA reads TGCGCCAGCAGCTTGGTGCAGGGATCCTACAATGAGCAGTTCTTC.

The chain uses TRBV11-2 and TRBJ2-7; TRBD2 is a possible D gene (6 bases). The germline CDR1 and CDR2 sequences are SGHAT and FQNNGV. This CDR3 comprises 17 residues. Deletions cut 6 bases from V and 2 bases from J, with 23 bases between. The CDR3 sequence is CASSWEGIWDSTYEQYF. The CDR3 DNA is TGTGCCAGCAGTTGGGAAGGCATTTGGGACTCGACCTACGAGCAGTACTTC.

V is TRBV30 and J is TRBJ1-6; 7 bases match TRBD1. From germline, CDR1 is GTSNPN and CDR2 SVGIG (reference sequence). This CDR3 has 14 amino acids. The V segment lost 4 bases and the J segment 10 bases; nucleotides outside the gene matches: 10. As DNA, the CDR3 is TGTGCCTGGAATGGGGGGGACAGCCGATCACCCCTCCACTTT. This gives the protein CAWNGGDSRSPLHF.

This clone turned up a few times. The chain employs TRBV4-1 and TRBJ2-3; TRBD1 matches at 10 bases. Losses at the gene ends were 5 bases for V and 0 bases for J; bases not matched to a gene: 8. Germline V gene data show CDR1 as MGHRA and CDR2 as YSYEKL. The CDR3 covers 17 residues. The CDR3: CASSASRDRGSTDTQYF. CDR3 sequence (DNA): TGCGCCAGCAGCGCCTCCCGGGACAGGGGAAGCACAGATACGCAGTATTTT.

The chain links TRBV7-8 to TRBJ2-1; D ambiguous. This CDR3 region has 11 residues. Trimming removed 6 bases at V and 8 bases at J, with 8 bases between. Germline assignment: CDR1 SGHVS and CDR2 FQNEAQ. The CDR3 DNA reads as TGTGCCAGCAGACTGGTAGATGAGCAGTTCTTC. Protein product: CASRLVDEQFF.

The chain is built from TRBV20-1 and TRBJ2-5; TRBD1 or TRBD2 may be the D gene (5 bases each). The CDR3 is made up of 14 amino acids. Between the trimmed V and J ends, which lost 5 bases and 1 base, there was a span of 14 bases. Germline V lookup: CDR1 DFQATT, CDR2 SNEGSKA (reference sequence). The DNA for the CDR3 is TGCAGTGCTGGTGGGGGAAGAATCCAAGAGACCCAGTACTTC. Residues: CSAGGGRIQETQYF.